The 27 T cell receptor beta chains in this list originate from one sample, sequenced in a study of cytomegalovirus exposure and HLA in healthy donors. PCR employed 60 Vbeta and 13 Jbeta primers. Sequencing used immunoSEQ multiplex PCR; TCRdb keeps in-frame clones, though not all of them. This table holds 150,000 to 200,000 clones, roughly four fifths found once. Sequencing was performed on PBMCs. Source of these receptors: a man between 18 and 29 years old in good health and CMV-seronegative.

This chain links TRBV27 with TRBJ2-7, with 9 bases lining up with TRBD1. The CDR3 consists of 17 residues. The trim removed 5 bases at V and 3 bases at J, leaving 14 bases unmatched. Per germline, CDR1 MNHEY and CDR2 SMNVEV (reference sequence). CDR3 coding DNA: TGTGCCAGCAGTAATGAGGCGACGGACAGGGGAATCTACGAGCAGTACTTC. Amino acid sequence: CASSNEATDRGIYEQYF.

The chain recombines TRBV27 with TRBJ2-1; TRBD2 matches 7 bases. The V and J ends lost 3 bases and 0 bases, in that order; junction bases with no gene match: 14. This CDR3 spans 19 amino acids. Germline-derived CDR1 and CDR2 are MNHEY and SMNVEV (reference sequence). In DNA, the CDR3 is TGTGCCAGCAGTTTTTTGGTTGGTAGCGGGTTCTCCTCCTACAATGAGCAGTTCTTC. It encodes CASSFLVGSGFSSYNEQFF.

The rearrangement uses TRBV4-2 and TRBJ1-2; D might be TRBD1 (6 bases). The CDR3 has 16 residues. CDR1 LGHNA and CDR2 YNFKEQ come from the germline V gene. Trimming shortened V by 3 bases and J by 3 bases, and 17 bases separated the two germline ends. The CDR3 region is CASSQLWDTRYYGYTF. CDR3 nucleotides: TGTGCCAGCAGCCAGCTGTGGGACACCCGCTACTATGGCTACACCTTC.

The V gene is TRBV5-4, the J gene TRBJ2-5; 10 nucleotides match TRBD2. Germline assignment: CDR1 SGHNT and CDR2 YYREEE (reference sequence). V dropped 4 bases and J dropped 3; count of bases not matched to a gene: 3. CDR3 length: 14 residues. CDR3 in amino acids: CASSPGLAEETQYF. CDR3 in DNA: TGTGCCAGCAGCCCTGGACTAGCGGAAGAGACCCAGTACTTC. The full variable domain, with the rest looked up from reference TRBV5-4 and TRBJ2-5, is ETGVTQSPTHLIKTRGQQVTLRCSSQSGHNTVSWYQQALGQGPQFIFQYYREEENGRGNFPPRFSGLQFPNYSSELNVNALELDDSALYLCASSPGLAEETQYFGPGTRLLVL.

The chain has TRBV29-1 and TRBJ1-1, with 10 bases fitting TRBD1. The CDR3 covers 13 residues. Germline V CDR1 and CDR2: SQVTM, ANQGSEA. The V segment lost 3 bases and the J segment 6 bases; nucleotides outside the gene matches: 4. Here the CDR3 reads CSVEGQGIAEAFF. The CDR3 nucleotides are TGCAGCGTTGAGGGACAGGGGATCGCTGAAGCTTTCTTT.

V usage is TRBV7-9 and J usage is TRBJ1-2, with D maybe TRBD1 (6 bases). The V gene lost 5 bases and the J gene lost 6 bases, with 13 bases spanning the gap. CDR1 SEHNR and CDR2 FQNEAQ come from the germline V gene (reference sequence). This CDR3 is built from 13 residues. Here the CDR3 reads CASSPDSANGYTF. The DNA of the CDR3 is TGTGCCAGCAGCCCGGACAGCGCCAATGGCTACACCTTC. The complete variable domain, with remaining parts taken from reference TRBV7-9 and TRBJ1-2, reads DTGVSQNPRHKITKRGQNVTFRCDPISEHNRLYWYRQTLGQGPEFLTYFQNEAQLEKSRLLSDRFSAERPKGSFSTLEIQRTEQGDSAMYLCASSPDSANGYTFGSGTRLTVV.

This rearrangement joins TRBV29-1 to TRBJ1-2, with a tentative D call TRBD1 (6 bases). Trimming removed 8 bases from V and 4 bases from J, with 23 bases in between. Per the germline V gene, CDR1 is SQVTM and CDR2 is ANQGSEA. This CDR3 is 15 amino acids long. The CDR3 region has the DNA TGCAGCATCGAAAACCGGGACAAAGAGTCCTATGGCTACACCTTC. Translation gives CSIENRDKESYGYTF.

The CDR3 DNA reads TGCGCCAGCAGCTTGGAGACTAGCGGGAGTCTCTACGAGCAGTACTTC. It translates to CASSLETSGSLYEQYF. The gene calls are TRBV5-1 and TRBJ2-7; 12 bases fit TRBD2. The CDR3 extends over 16 amino acids. Looked up from germline, CDR1 is SGHRS and CDR2 is YFSETQ. J gave up 3 bases and V 0 bases, and 4 bases lay outside the gene matches. Full variable domain (rest looked up from reference TRBV5-1 and TRBJ2-7): KAGVTQTPRYLIKTRGQQVTLSCSPISGHRSVSWYQQTPGQGLQFLFEYFSETQRNKGNFPGRFSGRQFSNSRSEMNVSTLELGDSALYLCASSLETSGSLYEQYFGPGTRLTVT.

This clone was picked up a small number of times. The chain recombines TRBV7-8 with TRBJ2-1, with 7 bases that match TRBD2. This CDR3 spans 16 amino acids. Losses at the gene ends were 2 bases for V and 6 bases for J; bases not matched to a gene: 10. Germline values: CDR1 SGHVS, CDR2 FQNEAQ. This CDR3 is CASSLPGLPPINEQFF. CDR3 DNA: TGTGCCAGCAGCTTACCGGGACTACCCCCAATCAATGAGCAGTTCTTC.

The V and J genes are TRBV7-8 and TRBJ1-5, with TRBD1 identical over 9 bases. Germline V gene lookup returns CDR1 SGHVS and CDR2 FQNEAQ. CDR3 length: 16 amino acids. The V and J ends lost 3 bases and 2 bases, in that order; junction bases with no gene match: 5. The DNA for the CDR3 is TGTGCCAGCAGCTTGGCGGACAGGGGTGGCAATCAGCCCCAGCATTTT. It encodes CASSLADRGGNQPQHF.

This chain connects TRBV25-1 to TRBJ1-1, with a weak D call TRBD1 (6 bases). The ends were cut back, 4 bases at V and 1 base at J, with 10 bases in the middle. The CDR3 covers 14 residues. Germline CDR1 MGHDK, CDR2 SYGVNS. The CDR3 coding sequence is TGTGCCAGCAGTGGATGGACAGAGAACACTGAAGCTTTCTTT. Translation: CASSGWTENTEAFF.

V and J are TRBV28 and TRBJ1-1; no reliable D call. Germline V gene sequence: CDR1 MDHEN, CDR2 SYDVKM. Trimming stripped 0 bases from V and 3 bases from J, with 11 bases between. This CDR3 is 15 amino acids long. The CDR3: CASSLCGYEDTEAFF. CDR3 sequence (DNA): TGTGCCAGCAGTTTATGCGGGTACGAGGACACTGAAGCTTTCTTT. Full variable domain (remainder filled in from reference TRBV28 and TRBJ1-1): DVKVTQSSRYLVKRTGEKVFLECVQDMDHENMFWYRQDPGLGLRLIYFSYDVKMKEKGDIPEGYSVSREKKERFSLILESASTNQTSMYLCASSLCGYEDTEAFFGQGTRLTVV.

V is TRBV28 and J is TRBJ2-7, with D maybe TRBD2 (5 bases). This CDR3 is built from 12 residues. Trimming stripped 7 bases from V and 6 bases from J, with 13 bases between. The germline V gene encodes CDR1 MDHEN and CDR2 SYDVKM. CDR3 sequence (DNA): TGTGCCAGCAACCCAGGAGGCTTCGAGCAGTACTTC. It encodes CASNPGGFEQYF.

The genes are TRBV2 and TRBJ2-2, with D possibly matching TRBD1 (5 bases). V lost 7 bases to trimming and J lost 0 bases, with 12 bases between them. The germline V gene has CDR1 SNHLY and CDR2 FYNNEI. The CDR3 extends over 15 amino acids. CDR3 nucleotides: TGTGCCAGCATAAAGGCGACAGCGAACACCGGGGAGCTGTTTTTT. It codes for CASIKATANTGELFF. Using reference TRBV2 and TRBJ2-2 for the parts outside the CDR3, the full variable domain is EPEVTQTPSHQVTQMGQEVILRCVPISNHLYFYWYRQILGQKVEFLVSFYNNEISEKSEIFDDQFSVERPDGSNFTLKIRSTKLEDSAMYFCASIKATANTGELFFGEGSRLTVL.

V usage is TRBV4-3 and J usage is TRBJ2-3; TRBD1 is a possible D gene (6 bases). CDR1 is LGHNA, CDR2 YSLEER, per germline. The CDR3 runs to 16 residues. Trimming removed 2 bases from V and 4 bases from J, with 16 bases in between. This CDR3 is CASSQLRTVVPDTQYF. In nucleotides, the CDR3 is TGCGCCAGCAGCCAATTACGGACAGTCGTCCCAGATACGCAGTATTTT.

Comment on this clone: One junction end does not reproduce the germline sequence, and a read error may be involved. The gene calls are TRBV7-9 and TRBJ2-3, with D hard to call. Germline V gene lookup returns CDR1 SEHNR and CDR2 FQNEAQ (reference sequence). The CDR3 loop spans 12 amino acids. The CDR3 region is CSSSQRRDTQYF. In DNA, the CDR3 is TGTTCCAGCAGCCAAAGGAGAGATACGCAGTATTTT.

The chain combines TRBV5-1 with TRBJ1-4; D uncertain. V dropped 2 bases and J dropped 8 bases, with 13 bases sitting between them. This CDR3 spans 14 amino acids. Germline-derived CDR1 and CDR2 are SGHRS and YFSETQ. CDR3 loop: CASSLEAVGEKLFF. CDR3 DNA sequence: TGCGCCAGCAGCTTAGAAGCAGTCGGGGAAAAACTGTTTTTT.

The chain joins TRBV4-1 to TRBJ2-1; perhaps TRBD1 as D (6 bases). V shed 3 bases and J shed 0 bases, with 15 bases lying between them. This CDR3 is built from 17 residues. Germline values: CDR1 MGHRA, CDR2 YSYEKL. DNA of the CDR3: TGCGCCAGCAGCCAGAGGGGGAGCCCGAGCTCCTACAATGAGCAGTTCTTC. It codes for CASSQRGSPSSYNEQFF.

The V call is TRBV7-3, the J call TRBJ1-1, with D possibly matching TRBD1 (6 bases). The CDR3 loop spans 15 amino acids. Looked up from germline, CDR1 is SGHTA and CDR2 is FQGTGA. V was pared by 0 bases and J by 1 base, with 9 bases between. The CDR3 nucleotides read TGTGCCAGCAGCTTAACAGGGGGAGCGAACACTGAAGCTTTCTTT. Translating it yields CASSLTGGANTEAFF.

The chain has TRBV29-1 and TRBJ2-3, with a possible D match to TRBD1 (6 bases). Per the germline V gene, CDR1 is SQVTM and CDR2 is ANQGSEA. Trimming stripped 6 bases from V and 1 base from J, with 23 bases between. The length of the CDR3 is 17 residues. The CDR3 DNA sequence: TGCAGCGTAGTCTCTAACAGGGCGTCTGGGGGCACAGATACGCAGTATTTT. Protein sequence: CSVVSNRASGGTDTQYF.

The rearrangement uses TRBV27 and TRBJ1-5; D gene unclear. CDR3 length: 14 amino acids. The V gene's germline CDR1 is MNHEY and CDR2 SMNVEV (reference sequence). The V end was cut by 2 bases, the J end by 2 bases, with 7 bases between. As DNA, the CDR3 is TGTGCCAGCAGTTTACACCGGGGCAATCAGCCCCAGCATTTT. It specifies CASSLHRGNQPQHF.

This clone was seen just once. This sequence joins TRBV5-1 and TRBJ2-5; D not certain. Trimming stripped 6 bases from V and 0 bases from J, with 12 bases between. Germline-derived CDR1 and CDR2 are SGHRS and YFSETQ. The CDR3 consists of 14 residues. The chain's CDR3 is CASKTTSYQETQYF. In nucleotides, the CDR3 is TGCGCCAGCAAAACCACTTCTTACCAAGAGACCCAGTACTTC.

DNA of the CDR3: TGTGCCAGCAGTTTAGGCGTCAGGATTAAGCCGTTCGAGCAGTACTTC. The encoded protein is CASSLGVRIKPFEQYF. The rearrangement links TRBV28 to TRBJ2-7; unclear D gene. Per germline, CDR1 MDHEN and CDR2 SYDVKM. Between the trimmed V and J ends, which lost 2 bases and 6 bases, there was a span of 20 bases. The CDR3 is 16 residues long. Looking up the rest from reference TRBV28 and TRBJ2-7 gives the full variable domain: DVKVTQSSRYLVKRTGEKVFLECVQDMDHENMFWYRQDPGLGLRLIYFSYDVKMKEKGDIPEGYSVSREKKERFSLILESASTNQTSMYLCASSLGVRIKPFEQYFGPGTRLTVT.

The CDR3 bases are TGTGCCAGCAGCCGGGACAGACTGTACTATAATTCACCCCTCCACTTT. Its protein is CASSRDRLYYNSPLHF. The chain joins TRBV11-2 to TRBJ1-6; TRBD1 aligns across 7 bases. V shed 5 bases and J 3 bases; nucleotides not matched to a gene: 7. The CDR3 has 16 residues. Germline CDR1 and CDR2: SGHAT and FQNNGV. Looking up the rest from reference TRBV11-2 and TRBJ1-6 gives the full variable domain: EAGVAQSPRYKIIEKRQSVAFWCNPISGHATLYWYQQILGQGPKLLIQFQNNGVVDDSQLPKDRFSAERLKGVDSTLKIQPAKLEDSAVYLCASSRDRLYYNSPLHFGNGTRLTVT.

The chain carries TRBV18 and TRBJ2-1, with TRBD2 as a possible D gene (6 bases). CDR1 is KGHSH and CDR2 is LQKENI in the germline V gene. Trimming left V 2 bases short and J 6 bases short, with 14 bases between. The CDR3 covers 15 residues. This chain's CDR3 is CASSPGGRSGNEQFF. CDR3 DNA: TGTGCCAGCTCACCAGGAGGGAGGAGCGGCAATGAGCAGTTCTTC.

The genes are TRBV7-6 and TRBJ1-1, with D perhaps TRBD1 (5 bases). CDR3 length: 16 amino acids. The germline CDR1 and CDR2 sequences are SGHVS and FNYEAQ. Trimming pared 2 bases from V and 1 base from J, leaving 14 bases between. CDR3 protein: CASSLTDRRTNTEAFF. DNA for the CDR3: TGTGCCAGCAGCTTAACAGACAGACGGACGAACACTGAAGCTTTCTTT.

This clone was detected only once. This chain uses TRBV7-3 with TRBJ2-7, with D perhaps matching TRBD2 (6 bases). This CDR3 has 13 amino acids. Germline CDR1 SGHTA, CDR2 FQGTGA. V was cut by 2 bases and J by 6 bases, with 11 bases left in between. CDR3 residues: CASSLSSVSEQYF. CDR3 bases: TGTGCCAGCAGCTTATCTAGCGTAAGCGAGCAGTACTTC.